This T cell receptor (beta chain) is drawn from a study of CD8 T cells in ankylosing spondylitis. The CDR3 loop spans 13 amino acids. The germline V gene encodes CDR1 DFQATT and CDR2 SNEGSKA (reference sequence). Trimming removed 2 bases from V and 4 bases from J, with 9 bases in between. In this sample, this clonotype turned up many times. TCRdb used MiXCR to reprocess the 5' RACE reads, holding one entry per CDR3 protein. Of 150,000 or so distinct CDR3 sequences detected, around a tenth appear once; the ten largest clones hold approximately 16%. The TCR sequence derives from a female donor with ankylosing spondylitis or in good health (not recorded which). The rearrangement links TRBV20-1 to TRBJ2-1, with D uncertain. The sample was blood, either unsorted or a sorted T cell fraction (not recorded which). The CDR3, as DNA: TGCAGTGCTAGACCCCCTAGTTACAATGAGCAGTTCTTC. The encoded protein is CSARPPSYNEQFF.